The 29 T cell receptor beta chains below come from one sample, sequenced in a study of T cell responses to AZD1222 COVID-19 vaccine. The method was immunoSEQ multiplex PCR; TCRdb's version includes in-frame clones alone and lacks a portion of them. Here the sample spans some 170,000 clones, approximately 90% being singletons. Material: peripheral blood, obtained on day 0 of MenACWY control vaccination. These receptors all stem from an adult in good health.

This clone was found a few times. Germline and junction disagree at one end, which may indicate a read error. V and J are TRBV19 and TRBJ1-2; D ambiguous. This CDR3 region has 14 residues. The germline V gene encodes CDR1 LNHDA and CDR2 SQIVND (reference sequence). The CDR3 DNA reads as TGTGCCAGTACGGACCCACGGCGGACGACCGGGATAAGCTTC. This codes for CASTDPRRTTGISF.

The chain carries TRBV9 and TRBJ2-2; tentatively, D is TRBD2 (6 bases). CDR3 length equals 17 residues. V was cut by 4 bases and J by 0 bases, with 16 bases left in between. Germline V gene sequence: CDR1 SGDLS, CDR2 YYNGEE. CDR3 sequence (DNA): TGTGCCAGCAGCTACGATCCGGGACTTCCGAACACCGGGGAGCTGTTTTTT. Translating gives CASSYDPGLPNTGELFF.

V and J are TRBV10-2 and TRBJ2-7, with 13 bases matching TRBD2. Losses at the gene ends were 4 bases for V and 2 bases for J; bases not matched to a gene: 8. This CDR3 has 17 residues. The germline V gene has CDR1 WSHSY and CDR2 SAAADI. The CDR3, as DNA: TGCGCCAGCAGTGGGGGACTAGCGGGATCACCACCCTACGAGCAGTACTTC. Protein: CASSGGLAGSPPYEQYF.

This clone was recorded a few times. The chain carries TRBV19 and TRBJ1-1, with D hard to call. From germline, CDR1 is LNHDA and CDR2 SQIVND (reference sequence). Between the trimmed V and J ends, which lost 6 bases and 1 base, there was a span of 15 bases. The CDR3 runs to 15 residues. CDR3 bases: TGTGCCAGTAGAAGAATCTCATCGGGGAACACTGAAGCTTTCTTT. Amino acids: CASRRISSGNTEAFF.

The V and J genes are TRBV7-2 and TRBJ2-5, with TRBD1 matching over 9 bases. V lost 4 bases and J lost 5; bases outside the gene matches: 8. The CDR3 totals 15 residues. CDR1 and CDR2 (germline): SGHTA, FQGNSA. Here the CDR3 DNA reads TGTGCCAGCAGCTCACCCGACAGGGGGGACGAGACCCAGTACTTC. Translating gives CASSSPDRGDETQYF.

CDR3 loop: CAIQQETNTGELFF. Written as DNA, the CDR3 is TGTGCCATCCAGCAGGAGACGAACACCGGGGAGCTGTTTTTT. The chain has TRBV6-5 and TRBJ2-2; no reliable D call. The CDR3 contains 14 residues. Germline V gene sequence: CDR1 MNHEY, CDR2 SVGAGI. Trimming cost V 10 bases and J 0 bases, with 12 bases left between them.

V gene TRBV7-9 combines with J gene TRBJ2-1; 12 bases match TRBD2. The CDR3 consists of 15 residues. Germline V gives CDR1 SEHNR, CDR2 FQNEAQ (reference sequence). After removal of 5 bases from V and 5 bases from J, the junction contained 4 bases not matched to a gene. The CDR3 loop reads CASSLRLAGDNEQFF. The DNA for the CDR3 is TGTGCCAGCAGCCTCCGACTAGCGGGAGACAATGAGCAGTTCTTC.

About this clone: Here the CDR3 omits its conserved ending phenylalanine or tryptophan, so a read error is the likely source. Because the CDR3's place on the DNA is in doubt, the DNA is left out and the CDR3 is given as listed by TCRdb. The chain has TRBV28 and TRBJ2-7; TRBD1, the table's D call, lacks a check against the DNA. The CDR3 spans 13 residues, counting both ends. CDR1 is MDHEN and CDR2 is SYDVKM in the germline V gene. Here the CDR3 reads CASSLNLRDREVL.

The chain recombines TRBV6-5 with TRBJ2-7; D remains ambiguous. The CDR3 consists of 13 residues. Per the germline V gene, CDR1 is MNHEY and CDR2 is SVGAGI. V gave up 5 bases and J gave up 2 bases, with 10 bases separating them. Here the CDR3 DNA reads TGTGCCAGCAGTCTGGCAGAACCCTACGAGCAGTACTTC. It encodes CASSLAEPYEQYF.

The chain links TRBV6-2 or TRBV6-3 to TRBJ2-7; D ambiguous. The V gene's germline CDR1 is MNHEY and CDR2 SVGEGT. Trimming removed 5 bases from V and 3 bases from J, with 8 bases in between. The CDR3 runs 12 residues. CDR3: CASSKTSYEQYF. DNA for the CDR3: TGTGCCAGCAGTAAGACAAGCTACGAGCAGTACTTC.

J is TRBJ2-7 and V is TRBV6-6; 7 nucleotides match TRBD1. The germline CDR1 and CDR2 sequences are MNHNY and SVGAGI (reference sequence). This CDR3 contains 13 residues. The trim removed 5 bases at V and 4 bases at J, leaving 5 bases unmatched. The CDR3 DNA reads TGTGCCAGCAGTAACAGGGGTCGGTACGAGCAGTACTTC. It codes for CASSNRGRYEQYF.

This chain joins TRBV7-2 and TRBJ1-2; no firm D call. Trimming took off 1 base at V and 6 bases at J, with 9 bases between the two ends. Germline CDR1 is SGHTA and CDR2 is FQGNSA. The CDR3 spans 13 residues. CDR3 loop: CASSLVPKHGYTF. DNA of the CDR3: TGTGCCAGCAGCTTAGTTCCCAAACATGGCTACACCTTC.

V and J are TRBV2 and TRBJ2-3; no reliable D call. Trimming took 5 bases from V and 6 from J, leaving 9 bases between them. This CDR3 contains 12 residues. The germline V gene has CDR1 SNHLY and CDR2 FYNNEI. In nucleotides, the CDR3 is TGTGCCAGCAGTTATGGGGTGGATACGCAGTATTTT. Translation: CASSYGVDTQYF.

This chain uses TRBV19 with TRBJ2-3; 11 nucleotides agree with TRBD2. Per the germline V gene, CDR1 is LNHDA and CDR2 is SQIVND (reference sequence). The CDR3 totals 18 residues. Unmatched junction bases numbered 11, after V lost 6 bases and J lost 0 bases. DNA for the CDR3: TGTGCCAGTAGCCCCCCCGGTTGGACTAGCGGGAGCACAGATACGCAGTATTTT. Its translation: CASSPPGWTSGSTDTQYF.

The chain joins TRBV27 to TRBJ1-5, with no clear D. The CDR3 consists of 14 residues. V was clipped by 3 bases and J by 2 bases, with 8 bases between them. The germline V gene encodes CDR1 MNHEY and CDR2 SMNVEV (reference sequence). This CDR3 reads CASSLGLRNQPQHF. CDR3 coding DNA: TGTGCCAGCAGTTTGGGGTTGCGCAATCAGCCCCAGCATTTT.

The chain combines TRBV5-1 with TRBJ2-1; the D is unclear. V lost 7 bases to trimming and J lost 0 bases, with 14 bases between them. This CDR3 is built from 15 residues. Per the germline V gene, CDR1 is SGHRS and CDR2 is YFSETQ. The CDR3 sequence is CASYSTQSSYNEQFF. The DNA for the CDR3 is TGCGCCAGCTACAGTACCCAAAGCTCCTACAATGAGCAGTTCTTC.

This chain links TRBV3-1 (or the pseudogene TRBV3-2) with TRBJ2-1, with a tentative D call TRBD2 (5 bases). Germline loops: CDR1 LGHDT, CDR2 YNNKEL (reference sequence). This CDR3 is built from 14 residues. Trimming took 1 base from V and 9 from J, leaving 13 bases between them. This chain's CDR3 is CASSQGTARSEQFF. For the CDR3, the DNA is TGTGCCAGCAGCCAAGGGACTGCGAGGAGTGAGCAGTTCTTC.

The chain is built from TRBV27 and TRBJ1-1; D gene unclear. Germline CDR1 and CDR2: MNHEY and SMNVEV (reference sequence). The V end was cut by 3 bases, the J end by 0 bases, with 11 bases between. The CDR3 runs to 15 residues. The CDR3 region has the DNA TGTGCCAGCAGTTTGGGAAACCTCATGAACACTGAAGCTTTCTTT. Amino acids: CASSLGNLMNTEAFF.

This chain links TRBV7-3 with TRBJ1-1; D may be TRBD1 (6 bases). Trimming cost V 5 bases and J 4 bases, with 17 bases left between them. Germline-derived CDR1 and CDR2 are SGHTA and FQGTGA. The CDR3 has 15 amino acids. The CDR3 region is CASSPYQGSSTEAFF. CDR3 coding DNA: TGTGCCAGCAGCCCCTATCAGGGGTCGAGCACTGAAGCTTTCTTT.

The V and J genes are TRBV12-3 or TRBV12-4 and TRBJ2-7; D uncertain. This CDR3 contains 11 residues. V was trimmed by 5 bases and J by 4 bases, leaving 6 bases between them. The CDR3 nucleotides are TGTGCCAGCAGTATGGGTTACGAGCAGTACTTC. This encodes CASSMGYEQYF.

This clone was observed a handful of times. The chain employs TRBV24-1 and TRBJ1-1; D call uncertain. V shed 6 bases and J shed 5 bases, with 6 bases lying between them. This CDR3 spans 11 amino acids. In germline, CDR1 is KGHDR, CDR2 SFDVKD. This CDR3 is CATSSLTEAFF. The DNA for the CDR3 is TGTGCCACCAGTTCTTTAACTGAAGCTTTCTTT.

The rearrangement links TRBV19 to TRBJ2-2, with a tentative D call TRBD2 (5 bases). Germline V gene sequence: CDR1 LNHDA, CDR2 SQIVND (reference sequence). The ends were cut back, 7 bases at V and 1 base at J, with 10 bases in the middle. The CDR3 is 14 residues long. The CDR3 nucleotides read TGTGCCAGTATTGTGAGCGGGAACACCGGGGAGCTGTTTTTT. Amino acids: CASIVSGNTGELFF. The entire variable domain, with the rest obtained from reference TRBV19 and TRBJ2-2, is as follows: DGGITQSPKYLFRKEGQNVTLSCEQNLNHDAMYWYRQDPGQGLRLIYYSQIVNDFQKGDIAEGYSVSREKKESFPLTVTSAQKNPTAFYLCASIVSGNTGELFFGEGSRLTVL.

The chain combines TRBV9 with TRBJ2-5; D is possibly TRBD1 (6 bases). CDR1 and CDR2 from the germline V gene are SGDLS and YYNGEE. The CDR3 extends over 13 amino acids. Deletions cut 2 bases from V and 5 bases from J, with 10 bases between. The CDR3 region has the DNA TGTGCCAGCAGCGTGGGGGCCGGGGAGACCCAGTACTTC. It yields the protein CASSVGAGETQYF.

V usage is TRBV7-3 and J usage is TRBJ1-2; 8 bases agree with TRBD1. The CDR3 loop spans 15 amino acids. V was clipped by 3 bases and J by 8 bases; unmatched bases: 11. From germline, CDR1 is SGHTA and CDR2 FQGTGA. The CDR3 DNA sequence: TGTGCCAGCAGCTTGGGACCCGGGACAGGAGACGGCTACACCTTC. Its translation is CASSLGPGTGDGYTF.

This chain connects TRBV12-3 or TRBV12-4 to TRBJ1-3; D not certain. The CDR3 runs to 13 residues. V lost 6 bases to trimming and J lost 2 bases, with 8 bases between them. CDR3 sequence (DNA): TGTGCCAGCAGCATGACGACTGGAAACACCATATATTTT. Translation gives CASSMTTGNTIYF.

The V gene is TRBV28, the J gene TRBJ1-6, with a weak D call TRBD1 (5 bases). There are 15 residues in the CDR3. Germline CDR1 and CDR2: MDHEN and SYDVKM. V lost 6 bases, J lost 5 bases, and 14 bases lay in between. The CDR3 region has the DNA TGTGCCAGCAGCGTTGTGGGGGGGGATAATTCACCCCTCCACTTT. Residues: CASSVVGGDNSPLHF.

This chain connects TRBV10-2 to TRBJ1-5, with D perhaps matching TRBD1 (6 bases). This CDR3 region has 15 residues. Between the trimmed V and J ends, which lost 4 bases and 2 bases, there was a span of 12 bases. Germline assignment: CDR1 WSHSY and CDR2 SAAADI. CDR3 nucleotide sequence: TGCGCCAGCAGTGTCACAGGGTTTGGCAATCAGCCCCAGCATTTT. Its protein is CASSVTGFGNQPQHF.

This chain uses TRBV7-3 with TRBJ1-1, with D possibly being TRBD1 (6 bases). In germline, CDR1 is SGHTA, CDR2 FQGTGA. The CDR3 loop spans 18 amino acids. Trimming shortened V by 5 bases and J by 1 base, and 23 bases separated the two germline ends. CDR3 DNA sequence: TGTGCCAGCAGCAACCGCAGGGGTGTCCCCTCGGCGAACACTGAAGCTTTCTTT. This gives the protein CASSNRRGVPSANTEAFF. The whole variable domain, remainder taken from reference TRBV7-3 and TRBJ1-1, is GAGVSQTPSNKVTEKGKYVELRCDPISGHTALYWYRQSLGQGPEFLIYFQGTGAADDSGLPNDRFFAVRPEGSVSTLKIQRTERGDSAVYLCASSNRRGVPSANTEAFFGQGTRLTVV.

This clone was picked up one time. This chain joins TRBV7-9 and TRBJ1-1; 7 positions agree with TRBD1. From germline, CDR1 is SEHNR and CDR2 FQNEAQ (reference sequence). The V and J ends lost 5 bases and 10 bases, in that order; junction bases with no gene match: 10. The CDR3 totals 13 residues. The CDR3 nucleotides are TGTGCCAGCAGCGCTACAGGGGCTCGGGGAGCTTTCTTT. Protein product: CASSATGARGAFF.